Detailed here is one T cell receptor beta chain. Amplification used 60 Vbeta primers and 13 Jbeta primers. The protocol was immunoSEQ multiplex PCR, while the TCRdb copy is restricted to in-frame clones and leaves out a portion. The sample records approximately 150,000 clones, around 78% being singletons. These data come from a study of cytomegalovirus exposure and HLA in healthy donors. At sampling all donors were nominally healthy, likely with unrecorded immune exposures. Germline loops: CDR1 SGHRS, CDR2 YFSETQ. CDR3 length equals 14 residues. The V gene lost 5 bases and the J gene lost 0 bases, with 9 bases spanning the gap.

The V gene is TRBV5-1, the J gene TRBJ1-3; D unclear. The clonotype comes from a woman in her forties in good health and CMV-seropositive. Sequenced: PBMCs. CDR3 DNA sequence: TGCGCCAGCAGACAGTTAAGCTCTGGAAACACCATATATTTT. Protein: CASRQLSSGNTIYF.